This T cell receptor beta chain was sequenced in a study of PD-L1 blockade in urothelial cancer. TCRdb's table, derived via immunoSEQ multiplex PCR, lists solely in-frame clones and lacks some. The sample lists 35,000 to 40,000 clones; 82% were seen once. Germline CDR1 is MNHNS and CDR2 is SASEGT. Trimming at V came to 5 bases and at J to 3 bases, leaving 7 bases not matched to a gene. This CDR3 is built from 14 residues. This clone was observed a few times. The rearrangement uses TRBV6-1 and TRBJ2-7; 7 positions match TRBD1. This sequence was found in a man between 60 and 75 years old with urothelial cancer. The material sequenced was PBMCs, taken around atezolizumab (anti-PD-L1) treatment. CDR3 amino acids: CASSITGTDYEQYF. The CDR3 DNA sequence: TGTGCCAGCAGTATCACCGGGACAGACTACGAGCAGTACTTC.